The clone carrying this T cell receptor (beta chain) was picked up many times. Its antigen is unidentified. The V and J ends lost 6 bases and 2 bases, in that order; junction bases with no gene match: 3. From germline, CDR1 is WSHSY and CDR2 SAAADI. The CDR3 spans 13 residues. This sample was taken from a study of blood T cells in healthy people across ages. Study findings and constraints: More naive CD4+ cells and higher diversity marked long-lived donors relative to aged donors.

The use of a sample-barcoded 5' primer and a J-beta primer mix characterized a second PCR of 7 to 11 cycles. Each CDR3 protein is one row after TCRdb ran MiXCR on the 5' RACE reads. Of approximately 1.5 million distinct CDR3 sequences in the sample, roughly 43% are singletons; the top ten hold under 5%. The sample was blood. The rearrangement joins TRBV10-2 to TRBJ1-2; 7 bases match TRBD1. This sequence was found in a woman between 18 and 29 years old in good health. As DNA, the CDR3 is TGCGCCAGCAGGGAGGACAGGAACTATGGCTACACCTTC. Translating it yields CASREDRNYGYTF.